This entry features one TCR beta chain sequence. The record originates from a study of blood T cell repertoires in COVID-19. Study at large: There were acute and convalescent COVID-19 samples, and they came from the United States, Italy and Spain. T cells, B-cell-depleted T cells, or PBMCs provided the cDNA or gDNA that served as material.

The germline gives CDR1 MDHEN, CDR2 SYDVKM. V was pared by 3 bases and J by 3 bases, with 12 bases between. The CDR3 extends over 15 amino acids. In the original processing: Cell counts per sample came from amplifying reference gene primers. Clones were sequenced by immunoSEQ multiplex PCR, and TCRdb holds only the in-frame ones, with some missing. The V and J calls and the clone size are those of that table, but D and trimming were determined from the DNA. This table has about 210,000 clones, just under 85% appearing once. V usage is TRBV28 and J usage is TRBJ1-5; D call uncertain. Sequencing input: peripheral blood. The origin of this receptor is a woman aged 45 to 65 with active or convalescent COVID-19. CDR3 DNA sequence: TGTGCCAGCAGTTTCGTTGCCAGGATCAATCAGCCCCAGCATTTT. Its translation: CASSFVARINQPQHF. The full variable domain, completed using reference TRBV28 and TRBJ1-5, is DVKVTQSSRYLVKRTGEKVFLECVQDMDHENMFWYRQDPGLGLRLIYFSYDVKMKEKGDIPEGYSVSREKKERFSLILESASTNQTSMYLCASSFVARINQPQHFGDGTRLSIL.